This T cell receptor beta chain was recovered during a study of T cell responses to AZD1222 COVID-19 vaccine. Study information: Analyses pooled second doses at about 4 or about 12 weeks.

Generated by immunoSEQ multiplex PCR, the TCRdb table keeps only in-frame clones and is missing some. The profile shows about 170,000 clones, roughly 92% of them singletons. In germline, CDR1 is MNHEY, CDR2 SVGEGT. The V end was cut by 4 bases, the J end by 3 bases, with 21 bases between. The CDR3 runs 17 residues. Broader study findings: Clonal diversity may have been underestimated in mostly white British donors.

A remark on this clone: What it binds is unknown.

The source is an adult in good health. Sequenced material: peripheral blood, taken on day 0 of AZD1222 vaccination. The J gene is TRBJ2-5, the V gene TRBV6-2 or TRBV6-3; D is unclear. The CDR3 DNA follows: TGTGCCAGCAGTTCGATCGCCATGGGTCTCTGGAAAGAGACCCAGTACTTC. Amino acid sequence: CASSSIAMGLWKETQYF.